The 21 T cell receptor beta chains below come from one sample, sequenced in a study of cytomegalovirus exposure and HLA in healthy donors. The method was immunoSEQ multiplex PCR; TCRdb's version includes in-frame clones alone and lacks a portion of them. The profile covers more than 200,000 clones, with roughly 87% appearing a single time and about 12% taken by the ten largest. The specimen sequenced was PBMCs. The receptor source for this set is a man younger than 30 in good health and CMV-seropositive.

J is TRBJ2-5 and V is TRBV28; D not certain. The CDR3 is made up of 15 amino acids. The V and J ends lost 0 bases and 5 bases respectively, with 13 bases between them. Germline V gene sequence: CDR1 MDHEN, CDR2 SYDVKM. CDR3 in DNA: TGTGCCAGCAGTTTATGGTCAGGATTGACGGAGACCCAGTACTTC. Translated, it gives CASSLWSGLTETQYF.

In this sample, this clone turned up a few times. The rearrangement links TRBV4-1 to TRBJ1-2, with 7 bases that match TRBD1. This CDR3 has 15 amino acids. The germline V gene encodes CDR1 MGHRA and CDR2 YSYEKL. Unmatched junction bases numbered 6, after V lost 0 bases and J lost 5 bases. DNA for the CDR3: TGCGCCAGCAGCCAAGAGAGGGACAGCGGGTATGGCTACACCTTC. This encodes CASSQERDSGYGYTF.

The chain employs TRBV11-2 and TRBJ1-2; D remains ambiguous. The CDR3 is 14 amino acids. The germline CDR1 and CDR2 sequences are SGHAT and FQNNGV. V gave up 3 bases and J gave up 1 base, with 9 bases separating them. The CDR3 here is CASSFQSHNYGYTF. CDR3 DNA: TGTGCCAGCAGCTTTCAGTCCCATAACTATGGCTACACCTTC.

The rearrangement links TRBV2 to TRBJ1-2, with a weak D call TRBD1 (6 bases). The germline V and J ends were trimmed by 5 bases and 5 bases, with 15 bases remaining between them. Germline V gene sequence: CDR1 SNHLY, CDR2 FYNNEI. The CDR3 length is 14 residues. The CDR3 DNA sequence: TGTGCCAGCAGTTTTATTCAGGGGTCTTATGGCTACACCTTC. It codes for CASSFIQGSYGYTF.

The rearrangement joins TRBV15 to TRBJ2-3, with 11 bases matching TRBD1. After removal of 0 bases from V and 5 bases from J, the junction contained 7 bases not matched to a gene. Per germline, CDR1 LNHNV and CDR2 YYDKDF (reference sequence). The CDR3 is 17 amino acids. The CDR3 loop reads CATSRDRGTGGGDTQYF. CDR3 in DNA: TGTGCCACCAGCAGAGATCGAGGGACAGGGGGAGGAGATACGCAGTATTTT.

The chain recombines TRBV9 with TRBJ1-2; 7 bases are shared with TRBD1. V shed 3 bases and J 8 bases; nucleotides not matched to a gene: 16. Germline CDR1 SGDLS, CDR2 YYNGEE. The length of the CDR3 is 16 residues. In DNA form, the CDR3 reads TGTGCCAGCAGCGAAATCCCCGGGACAGAGACTAGGGGCTACACCTTC. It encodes CASSEIPGTETRGYTF.

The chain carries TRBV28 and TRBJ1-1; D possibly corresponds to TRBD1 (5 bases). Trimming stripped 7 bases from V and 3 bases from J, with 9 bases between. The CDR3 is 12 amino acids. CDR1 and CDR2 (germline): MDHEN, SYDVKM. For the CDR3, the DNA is TGTGCCAGCAATCAGGGATACACTGAAGCTTTCTTT. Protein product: CASNQGYTEAFF.

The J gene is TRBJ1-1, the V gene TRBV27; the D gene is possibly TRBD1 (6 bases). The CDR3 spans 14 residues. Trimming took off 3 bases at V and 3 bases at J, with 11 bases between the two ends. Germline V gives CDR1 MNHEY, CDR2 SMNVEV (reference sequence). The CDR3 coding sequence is TGTGCCAGCAGTTTGACGAGGGGGGACACTGAAGCTTTCTTT. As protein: CASSLTRGDTEAFF.

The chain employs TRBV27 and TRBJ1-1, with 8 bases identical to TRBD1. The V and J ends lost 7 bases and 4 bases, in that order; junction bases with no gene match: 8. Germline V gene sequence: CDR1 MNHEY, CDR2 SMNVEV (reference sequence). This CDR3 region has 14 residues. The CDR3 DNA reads TGTGCCAGCACTCGACAGGGGTTTGGCACTGAAGCTTTCTTT. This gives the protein CASTRQGFGTEAFF.

The CDR3 sequence: CASSLRQVSSGNTIYF. For the CDR3, the DNA is TGCGCCAGCAGCTTGCGTCAGGTCAGCTCTGGAAACACCATATATTTT. The V gene is TRBV5-1, the J gene TRBJ1-3; the D is unclear. Germline CDR1 and CDR2: SGHRS and YFSETQ. The CDR3 spans 16 residues. The germline V and J ends were trimmed by 1 base and 0 bases, with 11 bases remaining between them.

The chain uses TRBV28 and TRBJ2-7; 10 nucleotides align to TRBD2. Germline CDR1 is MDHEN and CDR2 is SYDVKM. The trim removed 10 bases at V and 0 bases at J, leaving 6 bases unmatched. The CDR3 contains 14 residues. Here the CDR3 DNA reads TGTGCCATCCAGGGACTAGCGAGCTCCTACGAGCAGTACTTC. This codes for CAIQGLASSYEQYF.

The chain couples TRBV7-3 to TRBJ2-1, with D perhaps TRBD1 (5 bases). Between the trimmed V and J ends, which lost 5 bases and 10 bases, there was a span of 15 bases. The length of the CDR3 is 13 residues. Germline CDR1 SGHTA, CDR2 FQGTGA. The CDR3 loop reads CASSPTLPGEQFF. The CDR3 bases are TGTGCCAGCAGCCCGACCCTTCCAGGGGAGCAGTTCTTC.

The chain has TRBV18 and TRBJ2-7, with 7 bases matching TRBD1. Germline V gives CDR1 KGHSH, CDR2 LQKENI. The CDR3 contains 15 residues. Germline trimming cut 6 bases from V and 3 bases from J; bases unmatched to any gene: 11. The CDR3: CASSQRQGQVYEQYF. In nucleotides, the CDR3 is TGTGCCAGCTCGCAAAGACAGGGACAAGTCTACGAGCAGTACTTC.

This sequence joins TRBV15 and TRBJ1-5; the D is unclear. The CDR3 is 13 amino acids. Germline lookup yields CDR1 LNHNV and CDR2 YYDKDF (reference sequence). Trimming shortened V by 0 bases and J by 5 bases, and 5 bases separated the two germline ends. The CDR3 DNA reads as TGTGCCACCAGCAGAGATTGGGATCAGCCCCAGCATTTT. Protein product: CATSRDWDQPQHF.

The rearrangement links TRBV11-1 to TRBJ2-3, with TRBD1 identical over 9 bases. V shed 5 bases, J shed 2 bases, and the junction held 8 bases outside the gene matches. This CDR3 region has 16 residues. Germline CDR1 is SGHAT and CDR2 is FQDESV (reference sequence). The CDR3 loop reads CASSPHGTGLTDTQYF. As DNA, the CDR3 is TGTGCCAGCAGCCCTCACGGGACAGGGCTCACAGATACGCAGTATTTT.

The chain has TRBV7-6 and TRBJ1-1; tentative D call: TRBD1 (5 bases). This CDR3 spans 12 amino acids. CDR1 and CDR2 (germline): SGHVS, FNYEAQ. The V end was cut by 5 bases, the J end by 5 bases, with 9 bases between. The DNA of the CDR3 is TGTGCCAGCAGCCCGAGACAGACTGAAGCTTTCTTT. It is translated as CASSPRQTEAFF.

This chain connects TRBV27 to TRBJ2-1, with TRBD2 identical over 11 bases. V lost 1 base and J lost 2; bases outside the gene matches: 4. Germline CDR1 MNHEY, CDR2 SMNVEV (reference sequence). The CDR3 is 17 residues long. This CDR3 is CASSLLLAGVTYNEQFF. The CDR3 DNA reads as TGTGCCAGCAGTTTATTACTAGCGGGAGTAACCTACAATGAGCAGTTCTTC.

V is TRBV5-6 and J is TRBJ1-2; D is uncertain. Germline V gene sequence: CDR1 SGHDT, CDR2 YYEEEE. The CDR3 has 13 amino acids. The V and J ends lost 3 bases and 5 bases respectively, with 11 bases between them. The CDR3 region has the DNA TGTGCCAGCAGCTCCCCCGGGCAGTATGGCTACACCTTC. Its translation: CASSSPGQYGYTF.

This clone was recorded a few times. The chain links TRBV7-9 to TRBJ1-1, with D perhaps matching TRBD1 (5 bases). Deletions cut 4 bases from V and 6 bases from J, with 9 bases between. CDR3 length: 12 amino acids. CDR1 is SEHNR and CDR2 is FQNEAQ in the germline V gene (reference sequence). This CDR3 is CASSSWGSEAFF. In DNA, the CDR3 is TGTGCCAGCAGCTCGTGGGGCTCTGAAGCTTTCTTT.

In DNA form, the CDR3 reads TGTGCCAGCAGCCAGACAGGCACTGAAGCTTTCTTT. Encoded protein: CASSQTGTEAFF. This sequence joins TRBV6-1 and TRBJ1-1; maybe TRBD1 (6 bases). The length of the CDR3 is 12 residues. Germline CDR1 MNHNS, CDR2 SASEGT. V was pared by 6 bases and J by 4 bases, with 9 bases between.

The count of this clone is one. The CDR3 here is CASSFFPGETQYF. In nucleotides, the CDR3 is TGCGCCAGCAGCTTCTTCCCCGGGGAGACCCAGTACTTC. The rearrangement links TRBV5-1 to TRBJ2-5; D uncertain. There are 13 residues in the CDR3. Trimming stripped 2 bases from V and 5 bases from J, with 10 bases between. CDR1 and CDR2 (germline): SGHRS, YFSETQ.